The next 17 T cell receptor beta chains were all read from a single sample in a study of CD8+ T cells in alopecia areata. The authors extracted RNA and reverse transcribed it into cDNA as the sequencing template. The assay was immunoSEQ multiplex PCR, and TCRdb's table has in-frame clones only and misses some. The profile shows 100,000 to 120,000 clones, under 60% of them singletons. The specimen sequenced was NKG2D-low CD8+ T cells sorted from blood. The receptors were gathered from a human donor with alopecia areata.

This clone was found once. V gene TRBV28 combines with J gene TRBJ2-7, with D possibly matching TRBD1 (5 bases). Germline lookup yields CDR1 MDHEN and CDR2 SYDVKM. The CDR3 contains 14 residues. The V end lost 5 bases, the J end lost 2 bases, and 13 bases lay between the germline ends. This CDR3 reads CASSPPDTAYEQYF. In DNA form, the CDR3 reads TGTGCCAGCAGTCCCCCGGACACGGCCTACGAGCAGTACTTC.

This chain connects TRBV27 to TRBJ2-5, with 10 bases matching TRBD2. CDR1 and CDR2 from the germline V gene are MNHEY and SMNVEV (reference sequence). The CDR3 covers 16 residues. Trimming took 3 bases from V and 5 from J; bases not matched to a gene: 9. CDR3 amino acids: CASSFHSTSGYETQYF. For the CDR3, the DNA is TGTGCCAGCAGTTTCCACTCGACTAGCGGGTACGAGACCCAGTACTTC.

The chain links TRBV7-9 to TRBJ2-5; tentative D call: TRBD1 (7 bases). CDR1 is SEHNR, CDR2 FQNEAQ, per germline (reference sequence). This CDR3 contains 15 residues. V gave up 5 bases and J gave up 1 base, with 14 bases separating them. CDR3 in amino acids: CASSVYRGLQETQYF. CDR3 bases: TGTGCCAGCAGCGTTTACAGGGGACTCCAAGAGACCCAGTACTTC.

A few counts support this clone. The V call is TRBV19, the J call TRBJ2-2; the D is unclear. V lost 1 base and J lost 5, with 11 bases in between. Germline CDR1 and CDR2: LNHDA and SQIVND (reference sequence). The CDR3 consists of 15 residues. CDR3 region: CASSIGQRITGELFF. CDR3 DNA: TGTGCCAGTAGTATAGGTCAGAGGATAACCGGGGAGCTGTTTTTT. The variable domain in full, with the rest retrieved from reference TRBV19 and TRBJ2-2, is DGGITQSPKYLFRKEGQNVTLSCEQNLNHDAMYWYRQDPGQGLRLIYYSQIVNDFQKGDIAEGYSVSREKKESFPLTVTSAQKNPTAFYLCASSIGQRITGELFFGEGSRLTVL.

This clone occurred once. CDR3 sequence (DNA): TGTGCCAGCAGCCAAAGACAGATCAACACCGGGGAGCTGTTTTTT. This gives the protein CASSQRQINTGELFF. V usage is TRBV27 and J usage is TRBJ2-2, with D maybe TRBD1 (5 bases). In germline, CDR1 is MNHEY, CDR2 SMNVEV (reference sequence). V gave up 6 bases and J gave up 2 bases, with 13 bases separating them. This CDR3 is 15 amino acids long.

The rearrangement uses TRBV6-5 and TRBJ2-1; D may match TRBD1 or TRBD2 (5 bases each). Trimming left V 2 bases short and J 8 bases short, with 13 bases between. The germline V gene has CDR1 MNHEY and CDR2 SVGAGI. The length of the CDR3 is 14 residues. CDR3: CASSYVNGADEQFF. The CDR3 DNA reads TGTGCCAGCAGTTACGTTAACGGGGCGGATGAGCAGTTCTTC.

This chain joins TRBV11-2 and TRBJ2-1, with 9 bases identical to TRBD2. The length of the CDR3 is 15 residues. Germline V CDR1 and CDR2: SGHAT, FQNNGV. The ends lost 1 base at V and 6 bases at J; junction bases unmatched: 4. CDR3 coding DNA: TGTGCCAGCAGCTTAGGTAGCGGGAGTGGCAATGAGCAGTTCTTC. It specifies CASSLGSGSGNEQFF. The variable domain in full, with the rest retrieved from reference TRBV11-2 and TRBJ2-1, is EAGVAQSPRYKIIEKRQSVAFWCNPISGHATLYWYQQILGQGPKLLIQFQNNGVVDDSQLPKDRFSAERLKGVDSTLKIQPAKLEDSAVYLCASSLGSGSGNEQFFGPGTRLTVL.

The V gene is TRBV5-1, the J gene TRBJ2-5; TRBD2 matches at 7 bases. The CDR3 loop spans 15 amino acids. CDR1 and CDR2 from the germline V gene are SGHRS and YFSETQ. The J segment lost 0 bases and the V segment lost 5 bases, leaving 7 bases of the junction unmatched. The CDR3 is CASSSSGRYQETQYF. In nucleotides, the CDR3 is TGCGCCAGCAGTTCTAGCGGAAGGTACCAAGAGACCCAGTACTTC.

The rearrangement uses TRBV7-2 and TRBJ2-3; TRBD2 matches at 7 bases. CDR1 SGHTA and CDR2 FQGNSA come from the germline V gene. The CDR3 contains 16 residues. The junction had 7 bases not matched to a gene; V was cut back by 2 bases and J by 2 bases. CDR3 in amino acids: CASSLKARESTDTQYF. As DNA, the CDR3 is TGTGCCAGCAGCTTAAAAGCGCGGGAGTCCACAGATACGCAGTATTTT.

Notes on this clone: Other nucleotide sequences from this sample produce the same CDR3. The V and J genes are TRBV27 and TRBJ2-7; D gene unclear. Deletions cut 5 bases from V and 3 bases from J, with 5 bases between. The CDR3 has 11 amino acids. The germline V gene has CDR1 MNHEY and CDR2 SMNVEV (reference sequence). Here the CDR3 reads CASSRGYEQYF. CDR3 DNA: TGTGCCAGCAGTCGCGGCTACGAGCAGTACTTC.

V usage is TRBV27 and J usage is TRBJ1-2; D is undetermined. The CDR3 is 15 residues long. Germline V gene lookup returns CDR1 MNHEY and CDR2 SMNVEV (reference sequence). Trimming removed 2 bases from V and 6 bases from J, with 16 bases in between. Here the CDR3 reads CASSLTTTSSDGYTF. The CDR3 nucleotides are TGTGCCAGCAGTTTAACGACCACCTCGAGCGATGGCTACACCTTC.

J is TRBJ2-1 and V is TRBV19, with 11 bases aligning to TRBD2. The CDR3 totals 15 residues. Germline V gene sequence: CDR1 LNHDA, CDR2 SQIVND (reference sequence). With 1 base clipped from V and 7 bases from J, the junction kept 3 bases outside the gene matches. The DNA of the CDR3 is TGTGCCAGTAGTATAGTAGCGGGAGGGGGAAATGAGCAGTTCTTC. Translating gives CASSIVAGGGNEQFF.

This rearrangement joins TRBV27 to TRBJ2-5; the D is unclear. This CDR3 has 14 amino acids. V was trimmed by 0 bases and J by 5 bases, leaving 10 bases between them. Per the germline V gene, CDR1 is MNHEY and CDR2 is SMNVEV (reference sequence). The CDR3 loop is CASSLSAKSETQYF. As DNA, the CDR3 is TGTGCCAGCAGTTTATCGGCAAAAAGCGAGACCCAGTACTTC.

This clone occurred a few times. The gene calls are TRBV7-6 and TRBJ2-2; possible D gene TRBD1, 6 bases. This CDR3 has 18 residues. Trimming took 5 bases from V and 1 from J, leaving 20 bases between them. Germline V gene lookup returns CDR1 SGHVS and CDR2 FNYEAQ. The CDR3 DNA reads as TGTGCCAGCAGCGGTCACCGGGACAATAGAATGAACACCGGGGAGCTGTTTTTT. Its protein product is CASSGHRDNRMNTGELFF.

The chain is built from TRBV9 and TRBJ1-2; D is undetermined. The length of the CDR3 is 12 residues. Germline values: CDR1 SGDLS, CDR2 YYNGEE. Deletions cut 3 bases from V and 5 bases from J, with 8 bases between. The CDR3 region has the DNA TGTGCCAGCAGCGGTCTAGGATATGGCTACACCTTC. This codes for CASSGLGYGYTF.

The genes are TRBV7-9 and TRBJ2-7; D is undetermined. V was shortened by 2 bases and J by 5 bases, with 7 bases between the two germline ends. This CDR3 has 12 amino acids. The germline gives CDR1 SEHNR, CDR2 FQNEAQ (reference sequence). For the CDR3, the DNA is TGTGCCAGCAGCTTATCAGGAGACGAGCAGTACTTC. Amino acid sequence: CASSLSGDEQYF.

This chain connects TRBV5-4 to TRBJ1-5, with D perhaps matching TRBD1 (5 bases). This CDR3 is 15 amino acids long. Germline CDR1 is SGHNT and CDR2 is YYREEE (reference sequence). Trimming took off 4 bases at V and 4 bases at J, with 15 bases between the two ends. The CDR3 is CASSAQGGENQPQHF. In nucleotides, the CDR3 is TGTGCCAGCAGCGCGCAGGGAGGGGAGAATCAGCCCCAGCATTTT.